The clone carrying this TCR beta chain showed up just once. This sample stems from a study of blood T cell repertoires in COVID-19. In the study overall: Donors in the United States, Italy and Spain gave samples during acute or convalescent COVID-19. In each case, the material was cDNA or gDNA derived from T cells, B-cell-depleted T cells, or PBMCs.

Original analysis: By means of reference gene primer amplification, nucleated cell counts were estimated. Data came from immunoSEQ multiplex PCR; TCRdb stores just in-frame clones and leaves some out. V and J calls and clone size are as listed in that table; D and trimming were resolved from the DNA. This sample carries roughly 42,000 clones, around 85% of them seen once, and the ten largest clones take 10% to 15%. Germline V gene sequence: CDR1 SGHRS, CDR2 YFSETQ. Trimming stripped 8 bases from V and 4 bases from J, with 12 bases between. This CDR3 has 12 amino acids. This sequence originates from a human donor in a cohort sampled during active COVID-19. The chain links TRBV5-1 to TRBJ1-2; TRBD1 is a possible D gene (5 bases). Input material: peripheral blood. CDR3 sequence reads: CASSSGGYGYTF. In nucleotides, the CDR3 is TGCGCCAGTAGCAGCGGGGGCTATGGCTACACCTTC.